The next 20 T cell receptor beta chains were all read from a single sample in a study of control samples from healthy donors and cancer patients. TCRdb keeps only in-frame clones here, not all; method: immunoSEQ multiplex PCR. Of about 180,000 clones listed, 90% were seen once; the top ten hold around 1.5%. Sequencing was performed on blood. The receptors derive from a woman aged 45 to 65 in good health.

The rearrangement joins TRBV28 to TRBJ1-5; 10 bases match TRBD1. This CDR3 contains 18 residues. Germline trimming cut 9 bases from V and 4 bases from J; bases unmatched to any gene: 18. Germline assignment: CDR1 MDHEN and CDR2 SYDVKM. The CDR3 spells CASGPGQGMTPRNQPQHF. CDR3 DNA sequence: TGTGCCAGTGGTCCGGGACAGGGGATGACCCCCCGAAATCAGCCCCAGCATTTT.

The V call is TRBV9, the J call TRBJ2-3, with TRBD2 identical over 8 bases. There are 15 residues in the CDR3. CDR1 and CDR2 from the germline V gene are SGDLS and YYNGEE. The V segment lost 0 bases and the J segment 0 bases; nucleotides outside the gene matches: 0. The CDR3 nucleotides are TGTGCCAGCAGCGTAGGCGGGAGGAGCACAGATACGCAGTATTTT. Residues: CASSVGGRSTDTQYF. The full variable domain, its missing parts supplied by reference TRBV9 and TRBJ2-3, is DSGVTQTPKHLITATGQRVTLRCSPRSGDLSVYWYQQSLDQGLQFLIQYYNGEERAKGNILERFSAQQFPDLHSELNLSSLELGDSALYFCASSVGGRSTDTQYFGPGTRLTVL.

The chain recombines TRBV3-1 (or the pseudogene TRBV3-2) with TRBJ2-3; no definite D call. CDR3 length: 16 residues. Germline lookup yields CDR1 LGHDT and CDR2 YNNKEL (reference sequence). V was shortened by 4 bases and J by 1 base, with 15 bases between the two germline ends. CDR3 in DNA: TGTGCCAGCAGCCCCCGGATGGCCTCCCGCACAGATACGCAGTATTTT. Its translation: CASSPRMASRTDTQYF.

The chain links TRBV5-1 to TRBJ2-2; unclear D gene. The germline gives CDR1 SGHRS, CDR2 YFSETQ. The CDR3 loop spans 16 amino acids. V lost 0 bases, J lost 1 base, and 10 bases lay in between. The CDR3 loop reads CASSLAVVRNTGELFF. The CDR3 DNA sequence: TGCGCCAGCAGCTTGGCCGTGGTTCGGAACACCGGGGAGCTGTTTTTT.

This clone was seen only once. The V gene is TRBV6-2 or TRBV6-3, the J gene TRBJ2-7; a weak D match, TRBD2 (5 bases). The CDR3 consists of 15 residues. With 0 bases removed from V and 1 base from J, the gap between germline ends came to 10 bases. The V gene's germline CDR1 is MNHEY and CDR2 SVGEGT. The CDR3 DNA reads TGTGCCAGCAGTTACTCTACGAGGGTTTCCTACGAGCAGTACTTC. It codes for CASSYSTRVSYEQYF.

CDR3 region: CASSVDPGAQETQYF. The DNA for the CDR3 is TGTGCCAGCAGCGTAGATCCGGGCGCCCAAGAGACCCAGTACTTC. This rearrangement joins TRBV9 to TRBJ2-5; D is ambiguous. Germline V gene sequence: CDR1 SGDLS, CDR2 YYNGEE. The CDR3 runs to 15 residues. The V end was cut by 0 bases, the J end by 1 base, with 10 bases between.

With respect to this clone: This sample includes further DNA sequences coding for the same CDR3. This sequence joins TRBV7-2 and TRBJ1-2; no clear D. V gave up 1 base and J gave up 1 base, with 7 bases separating them. The length of the CDR3 is 14 residues. In germline, CDR1 is SGHTA, CDR2 FQGNSA. The CDR3 coding sequence is TGTGCCAGCAGCTTAGATCGGGGTAACTATGGCTACACCTTC. It is translated as CASSLDRGNYGYTF.

The chain employs TRBV28 and TRBJ1-5; D unresolved. V lost 4 bases, J lost 2 bases, and 9 bases lay in between. This CDR3 region has 14 residues. The germline gives CDR1 MDHEN, CDR2 SYDVKM. The CDR3 bases are TGTGCCAGCAGTTCAGACATCGGCAATCAGCCCCAGCATTTT. Translated: CASSSDIGNQPQHF.

This chain connects TRBV6-4 to TRBJ1-6; D perhaps matches TRBD1 (5 bases). The V end was cut by 2 bases, the J end by 6 bases, with 8 bases between. In germline, CDR1 is MRHNA, CDR2 SNTAGT. This CDR3 is built from 14 residues. The CDR3 spells CASSDRDGNSPLHF. CDR3 in DNA: TGTGCCAGCAGTGACCGGGACGGTAATTCACCCCTCCACTTT.

The chain combines TRBV19 with TRBJ2-1; TRBD2 matches 8 bases. The length of the CDR3 is 19 residues. The ends lost 5 bases at V and 1 base at J; junction bases unmatched: 16. Germline CDR1 reads LNHDA; CDR2 reads SQIVND (reference sequence). CDR3 in DNA: TGTGCCAGTAGTTTGGTCCCTGCGGGGGGTTATCGTTCCTACAATGAGCAGTTCTTC. It codes for CASSLVPAGGYRSYNEQFF.

This clone was counted once. The chain is built from TRBV9 and TRBJ2-1, with TRBD1 as a possible D gene (6 bases). V lost 0 bases and J 5 bases, leaving 12 bases between the germline ends. Germline CDR1 and CDR2: SGDLS and YYNGEE. The CDR3 has 15 residues. The CDR3 is CASSVAFRTDNEQFF. CDR3 DNA: TGTGCCAGCAGCGTAGCTTTCAGGACAGACAATGAGCAGTTCTTC.

The chain joins TRBV24-1 to TRBJ2-5; 7 nucleotides align to TRBD1. The CDR3 is 14 amino acids. CDR1 and CDR2 from the germline V gene are KGHDR and SFDVKD. The V gene end was trimmed by 7 bases and the J gene end by 5 bases; junction bases not matched to a gene: 9. The DNA of the CDR3 is TGTGCCACCAGCGCCTCGGGACAGAGGGAGACCCAGTACTTC. It translates to CATSASGQRETQYF.

J is TRBJ1-1 and V is TRBV6-9; D call uncertain. Trimming left V 2 bases short and J 3 bases short, with 10 bases between. The CDR3 extends over 14 amino acids. CDR1 MNHGY and CDR2 SVAAGI come from the germline V gene. The CDR3, as DNA: TGTGCCAGCAGTTATCGAAGGCCTGACACTGAAGCTTTCTTT. As protein: CASSYRRPDTEAFF.

This rearrangement joins TRBV5-6 to TRBJ2-2, with D uncertain. Germline V gene data show CDR1 as SGHDT and CDR2 as YYEEEE. V lost 0 bases, J lost 4 bases, and 4 bases lay in between. This CDR3 has 13 amino acids. The CDR3 is CASSLDSTGELFF. CDR3 coding DNA: TGTGCCAGCAGCTTGGACTCCACCGGGGAGCTGTTTTTT.

The V and J genes are TRBV6-5 and TRBJ1-1, with 7 nucleotides matching TRBD1. The length of the CDR3 is 13 residues. Germline assignment: CDR1 MNHEY and CDR2 SVGAGI. With V trimmed by 6 bases and J by 5 bases, 6 bases remained unmatched. In nucleotides, the CDR3 is TGTGCCAGCAGACGTAAACAGGGGACTGAAGCTTTCTTT. Encoded protein: CASRRKQGTEAFF.

The chain links TRBV24-1 to TRBJ1-1; TRBD1 matches at 8 bases. The CDR3 length is 13 residues. Per germline, CDR1 KGHDR and CDR2 SFDVKD. The J segment lost 4 bases and the V segment lost 6 bases, leaving 3 bases of the junction unmatched. CDR3 protein: CATSKQGGTEAFF. In nucleotides, the CDR3 is TGTGCCACCAGTAAACAGGGGGGCACTGAAGCTTTCTTT.

The chain links TRBV28 to TRBJ2-3; 8 bases match TRBD1. The length of the CDR3 is 15 residues. The V gene end was trimmed by 0 bases and the J gene end by 3 bases; junction bases not matched to a gene: 2. Germline V gives CDR1 MDHEN, CDR2 SYDVKM. The CDR3 DNA reads as TGTGCCAGCAGTTTATGGGGACAGGAAACAGATACGCAGTATTTT. This gives the protein CASSLWGQETDTQYF. Full variable domain (remainder filled in from reference TRBV28 and TRBJ2-3): DVKVTQSSRYLVKRTGEKVFLECVQDMDHENMFWYRQDPGLGLRLIYFSYDVKMKEKGDIPEGYSVSREKKERFSLILESASTNQTSMYLCASSLWGQETDTQYFGPGTRLTVL.

The chain combines TRBV7-2 with TRBJ2-1; the D gene is possibly TRBD2 (6 bases). V dropped 3 bases and J dropped 15 bases, with 18 bases sitting between them. Germline CDR1 is SGHTA and CDR2 is FQGNSA. There are 13 residues in the CDR3. This CDR3 is CASSFDSGPLRFF. DNA for the CDR3: TGTGCCAGCAGCTTTGATAGCGGTCCCCTGCGGTTCTTC.

This sequence joins TRBV20-1 and TRBJ1-2; no definite D call. Germline assignment: CDR1 DFQATT and CDR2 SNEGSKA (reference sequence). This CDR3 contains 10 residues. The V and J ends lost 3 bases and 8 bases respectively, with 7 bases between them. CDR3 DNA: TGCAGTGCTAGGGAGGCGGGCTACACCTTC. Translated: CSAREAGYTF.

The V call is TRBV6-5, the J call TRBJ1-2; D not certain. Trimming pared 6 bases from V and 4 bases from J, leaving 9 bases between. CDR3 length: 12 residues. Germline V gene lookup returns CDR1 MNHEY and CDR2 SVGAGI. CDR3 sequence reads: CASSGRTYGYTF. The DNA for the CDR3 is TGTGCCAGCAGCGGACGGACCTATGGCTACACCTTC.